The present entry profiles one T cell receptor (beta chain) with its context. This record belongs to a study of CD4 and CD8 cells across lung adenocarcinoma regions. TCRdb independently ran MiXCR on the PCR reads; one entry per CDR3 protein. The data show roughly 2,000 distinct CDR3 sequences, roughly 51% seen once. Samples came from patients with localized non-small cell lung adenocarcinoma. The CDR3 is 15 amino acids. Germline CDR1 MNHNS, CDR2 SASEGT. Deletions cut 1 base from V and 4 bases from J, with 12 bases between. This receptor was obtained from a female donor with lung adenocarcinoma. The CD4 and CD8 labels of this study may be unreliable. The genes are TRBV6-1 and TRBJ2-3; a possible D gene is TRBD1 (5 bases). Sample: CD4+ T cells from the center of a lung tumor. The DNA for the CDR3 is TGTGCCAGCAGTGAAGACCCCAGGGATCCAGATACGCAGTATTTT. Amino acid sequence: CASSEDPRDPDTQYF.